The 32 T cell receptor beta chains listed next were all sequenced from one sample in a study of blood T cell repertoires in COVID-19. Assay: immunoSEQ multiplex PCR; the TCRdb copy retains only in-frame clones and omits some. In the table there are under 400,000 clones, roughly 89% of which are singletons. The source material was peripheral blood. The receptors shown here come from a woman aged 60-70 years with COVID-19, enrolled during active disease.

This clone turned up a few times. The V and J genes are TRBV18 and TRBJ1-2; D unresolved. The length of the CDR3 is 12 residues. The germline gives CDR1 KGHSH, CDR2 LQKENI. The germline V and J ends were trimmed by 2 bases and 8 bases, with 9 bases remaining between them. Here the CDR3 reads CASSPEGRGYTF. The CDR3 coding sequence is TGTGCCAGCTCACCAGAGGGTCGGGGCTACACCTTC.

The DNA of the CDR3 is TGTGCCATCAGTGAGCCCCGACAGGGGTGGTTGAACACTGAAGCTTTCTTT. As protein: CAISEPRQGWLNTEAFF. This chain connects TRBV10-3 to TRBJ1-1, with TRBD1 identical over 8 bases. This CDR3 has 17 residues. J lost 0 bases, V lost 2 bases, and 8 bases had no gene match. From germline, CDR1 is ENHRY and CDR2 SYGVKD.

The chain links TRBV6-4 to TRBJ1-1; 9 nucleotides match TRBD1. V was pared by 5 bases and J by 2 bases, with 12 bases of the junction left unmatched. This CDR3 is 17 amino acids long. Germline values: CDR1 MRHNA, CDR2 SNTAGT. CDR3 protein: CASSPRDRVRVNTEAFF. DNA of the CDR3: TGTGCCAGCAGTCCCCGGGACAGGGTGAGAGTAAACACTGAAGCTTTCTTT.

CDR3 amino acids: CASSPWGLYGYTF. The CDR3 nucleotides are TGTGCCAGCAGCCCATGGGGCCTCTATGGCTACACCTTC. This rearrangement joins TRBV7-2 to TRBJ1-2; D is possibly TRBD1 (5 bases). The CDR3 contains 13 residues. CDR1 and CDR2 from the germline V gene are SGHTA and FQGNSA. Trimming pared 5 bases from V and 4 bases from J, leaving 11 bases between.

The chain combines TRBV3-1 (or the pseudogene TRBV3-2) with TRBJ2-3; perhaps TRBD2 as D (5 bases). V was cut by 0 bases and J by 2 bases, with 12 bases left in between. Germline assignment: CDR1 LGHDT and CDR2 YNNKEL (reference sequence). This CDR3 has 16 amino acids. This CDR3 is CASSQDFGVNTDTQYF. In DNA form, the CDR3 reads TGTGCCAGCAGCCAAGATTTCGGGGTGAACACAGATACGCAGTATTTT.

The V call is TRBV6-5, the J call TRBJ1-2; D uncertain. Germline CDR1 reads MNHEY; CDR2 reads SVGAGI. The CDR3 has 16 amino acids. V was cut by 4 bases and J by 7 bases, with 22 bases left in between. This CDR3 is CASSFQAGNRVFGYTF. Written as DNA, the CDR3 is TGTGCCAGCAGTTTCCAGGCGGGAAATCGAGTCTTTGGCTACACCTTC.

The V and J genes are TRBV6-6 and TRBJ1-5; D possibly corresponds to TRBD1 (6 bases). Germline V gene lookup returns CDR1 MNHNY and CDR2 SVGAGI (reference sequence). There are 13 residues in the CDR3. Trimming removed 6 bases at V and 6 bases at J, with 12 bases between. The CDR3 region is CASSPGGGQPQHF. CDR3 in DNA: TGTGCCAGCAGCCCGGGGGGCGGTCAGCCCCAGCATTTT.

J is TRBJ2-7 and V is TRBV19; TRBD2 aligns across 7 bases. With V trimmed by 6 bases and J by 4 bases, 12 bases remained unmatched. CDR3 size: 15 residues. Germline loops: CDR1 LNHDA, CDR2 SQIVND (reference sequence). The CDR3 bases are TGTGCCAGTAGCCGTCGGGGGGTGGAGGGATACGAGCAGTACTTC. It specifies CASSRRGVEGYEQYF.

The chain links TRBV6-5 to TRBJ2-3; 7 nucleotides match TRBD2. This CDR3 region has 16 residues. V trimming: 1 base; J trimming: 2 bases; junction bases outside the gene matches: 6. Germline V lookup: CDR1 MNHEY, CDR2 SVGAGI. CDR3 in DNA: TGTGCCAGCAGTTACTTGGGGGGGGGAAACACAGATACGCAGTATTTT. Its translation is CASSYLGGGNTDTQYF.

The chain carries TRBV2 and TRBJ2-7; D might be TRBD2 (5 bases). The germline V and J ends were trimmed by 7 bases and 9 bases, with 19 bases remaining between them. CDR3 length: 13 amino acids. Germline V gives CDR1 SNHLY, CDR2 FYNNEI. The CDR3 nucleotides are TGTGCCAGCACCGACGGAGGTCTACTTGGGCAGTACTTC. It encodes CASTDGGLLGQYF.

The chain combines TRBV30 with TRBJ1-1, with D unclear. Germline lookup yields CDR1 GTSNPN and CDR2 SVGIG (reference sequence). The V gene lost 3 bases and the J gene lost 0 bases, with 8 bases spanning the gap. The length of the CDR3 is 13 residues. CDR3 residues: CAWRAGMNTEAFF. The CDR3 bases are TGTGCCTGGAGGGCAGGTATGAACACTGAAGCTTTCTTT.

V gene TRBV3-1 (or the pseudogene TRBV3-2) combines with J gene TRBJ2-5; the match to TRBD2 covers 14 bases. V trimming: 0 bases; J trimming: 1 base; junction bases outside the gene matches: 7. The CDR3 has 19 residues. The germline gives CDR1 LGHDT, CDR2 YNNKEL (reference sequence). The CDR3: CASSQDQTSGGAFQETQYF. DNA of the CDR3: TGTGCCAGCAGCCAAGATCAGACTAGCGGGGGGGCCTTCCAAGAGACCCAGTACTTC.

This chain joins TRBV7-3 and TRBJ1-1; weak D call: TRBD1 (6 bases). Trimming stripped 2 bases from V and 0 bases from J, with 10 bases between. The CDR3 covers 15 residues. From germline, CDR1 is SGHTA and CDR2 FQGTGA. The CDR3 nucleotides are TGTGCCAGCAGCTTATCTGGACAGCTGAACACTGAAGCTTTCTTT. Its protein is CASSLSGQLNTEAFF.

The CDR3 sequence: CASSQWGGPDNEQFF. The CDR3 DNA sequence: TGTGCCAGCAGCCAATGGGGGGGCCCGGACAATGAGCAGTTCTTC. The rearrangement links TRBV3-1 (or the pseudogene TRBV3-2) to TRBJ2-1; D perhaps matches TRBD2 (7 bases). Looked up from germline, CDR1 is LGHDT and CDR2 is YNNKEL (reference sequence). The V end was cut by 2 bases, the J end by 5 bases, with 13 bases between. This CDR3 is built from 15 residues.

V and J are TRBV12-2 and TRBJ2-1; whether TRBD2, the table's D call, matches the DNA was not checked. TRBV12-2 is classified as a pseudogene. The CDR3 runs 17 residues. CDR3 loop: CASRLAETSGPPHEQFF. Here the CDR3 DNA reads TGTGCAAGTCGCTTAGCGGAGACTAGCGGTCCCCCCCATGAGCAGTTCTTC.

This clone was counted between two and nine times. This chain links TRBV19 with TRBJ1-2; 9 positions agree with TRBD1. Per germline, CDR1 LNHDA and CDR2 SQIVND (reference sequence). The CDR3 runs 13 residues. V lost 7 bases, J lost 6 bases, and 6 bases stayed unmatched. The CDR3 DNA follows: TGTGCCAGTAAATCTTGGACAGGGGATGGCTACACCTTC. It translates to CASKSWTGDGYTF.

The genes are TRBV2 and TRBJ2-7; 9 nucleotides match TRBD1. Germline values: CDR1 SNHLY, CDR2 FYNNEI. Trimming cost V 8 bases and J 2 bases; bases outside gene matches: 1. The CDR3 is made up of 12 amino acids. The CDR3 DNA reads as TGTGCCAGCGGGACAGGGACCTACGAGCAGTACTTC. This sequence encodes CASGTGTYEQYF.

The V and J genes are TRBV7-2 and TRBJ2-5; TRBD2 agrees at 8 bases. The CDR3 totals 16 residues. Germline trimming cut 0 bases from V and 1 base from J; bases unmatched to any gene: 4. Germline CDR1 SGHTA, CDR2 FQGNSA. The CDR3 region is CASSLALAASQETQYF. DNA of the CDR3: TGTGCCAGCAGCTTAGCACTAGCGGCGAGCCAAGAGACCCAGTACTTC.

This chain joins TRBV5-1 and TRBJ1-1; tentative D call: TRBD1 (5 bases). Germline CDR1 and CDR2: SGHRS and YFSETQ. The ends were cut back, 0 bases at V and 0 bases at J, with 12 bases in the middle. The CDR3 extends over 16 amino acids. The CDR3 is CASSLVGGRMNTEAFF. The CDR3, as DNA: TGCGCCAGCAGCTTGGTCGGGGGACGGATGAACACTGAAGCTTTCTTT.

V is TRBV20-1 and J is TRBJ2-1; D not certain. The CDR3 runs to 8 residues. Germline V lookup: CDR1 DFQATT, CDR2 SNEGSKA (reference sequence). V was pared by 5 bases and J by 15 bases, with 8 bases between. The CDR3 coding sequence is TGCAGTGCTGGGCCGCCGTTCTTC. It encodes CSAGPPFF.

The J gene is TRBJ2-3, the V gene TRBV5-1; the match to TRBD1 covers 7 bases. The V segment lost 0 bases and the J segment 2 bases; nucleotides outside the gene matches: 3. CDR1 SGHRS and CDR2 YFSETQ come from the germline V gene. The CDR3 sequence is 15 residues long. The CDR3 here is CASSLGRGFTDTQYF. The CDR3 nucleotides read TGCGCCAGCAGCTTGGGCAGGGGGTTCACAGATACGCAGTATTTT.

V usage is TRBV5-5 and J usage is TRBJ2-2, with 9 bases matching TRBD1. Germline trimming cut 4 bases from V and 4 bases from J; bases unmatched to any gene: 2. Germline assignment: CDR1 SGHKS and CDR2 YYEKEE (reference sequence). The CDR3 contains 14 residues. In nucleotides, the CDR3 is TGTGCCAGCAGCCGGGACAGGGTCACCGGGGAGCTGTTTTTT. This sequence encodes CASSRDRVTGELFF.

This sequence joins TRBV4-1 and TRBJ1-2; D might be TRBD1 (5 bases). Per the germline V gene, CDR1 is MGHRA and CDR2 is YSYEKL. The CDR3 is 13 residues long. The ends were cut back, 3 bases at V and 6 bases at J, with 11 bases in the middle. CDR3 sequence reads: CASSQLGEDGYTF. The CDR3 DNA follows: TGCGCCAGCAGCCAGTTAGGGGAAGATGGCTACACCTTC.

CDR3 protein: CASTKERTGPYGYTF. The CDR3 region has the DNA TGTGCCAGTACCAAAGAAAGAACAGGGCCCTATGGCTACACCTTC. V gene TRBV19 combines with J gene TRBJ1-2; weak D call: TRBD1 (6 bases). Germline lookup yields CDR1 LNHDA and CDR2 SQIVND (reference sequence). The CDR3 has 15 residues. Trimming pared 7 bases from V and 4 bases from J, leaving 19 bases between.

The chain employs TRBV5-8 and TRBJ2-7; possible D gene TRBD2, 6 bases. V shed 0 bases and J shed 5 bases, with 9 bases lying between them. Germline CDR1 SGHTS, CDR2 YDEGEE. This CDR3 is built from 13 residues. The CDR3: CASSLETRNEQYF. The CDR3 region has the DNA TGTGCCAGCAGCTTGGAGACTAGGAACGAGCAGTACTTC.

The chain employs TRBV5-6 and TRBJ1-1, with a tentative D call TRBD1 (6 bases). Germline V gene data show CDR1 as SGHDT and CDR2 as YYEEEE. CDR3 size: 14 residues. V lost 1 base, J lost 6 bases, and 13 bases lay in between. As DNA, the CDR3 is TGTGCCAGCAGCTTGTACAGGGTAAAATCTGAAGCTTTCTTT. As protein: CASSLYRVKSEAFF.

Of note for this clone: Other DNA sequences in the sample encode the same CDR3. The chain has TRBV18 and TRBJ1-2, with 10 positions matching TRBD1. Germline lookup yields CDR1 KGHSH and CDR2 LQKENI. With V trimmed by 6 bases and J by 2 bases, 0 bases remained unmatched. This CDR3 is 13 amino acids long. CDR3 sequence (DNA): TGTGCCAGCTCGGGACAGGGGAACTATGGCTACACCTTC. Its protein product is CASSGQGNYGYTF.

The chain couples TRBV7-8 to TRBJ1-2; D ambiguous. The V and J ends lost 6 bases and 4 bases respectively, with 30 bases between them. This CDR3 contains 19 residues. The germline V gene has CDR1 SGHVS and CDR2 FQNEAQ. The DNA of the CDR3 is TGTGCCAGCAGACCCCCAGAGCCATCTGGGTCGATCGGACTCTATGGCTACACCTTC. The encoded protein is CASRPPEPSGSIGLYGYTF.

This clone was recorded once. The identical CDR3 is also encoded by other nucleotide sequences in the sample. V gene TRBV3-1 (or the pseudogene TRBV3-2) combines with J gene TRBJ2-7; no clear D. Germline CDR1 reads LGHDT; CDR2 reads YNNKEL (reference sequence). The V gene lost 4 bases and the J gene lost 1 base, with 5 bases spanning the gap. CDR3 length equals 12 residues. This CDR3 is CASSRTSYEQYF. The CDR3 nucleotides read TGTGCCAGCAGCCGTACATCCTACGAGCAGTACTTC.

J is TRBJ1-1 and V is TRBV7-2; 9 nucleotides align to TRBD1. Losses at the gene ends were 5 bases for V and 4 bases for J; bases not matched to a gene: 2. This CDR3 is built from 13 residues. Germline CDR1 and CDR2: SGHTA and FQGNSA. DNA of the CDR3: TGTGCCAGCAGCAAGGACAGGGGCACTGAAGCTTTCTTT. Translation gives CASSKDRGTEAFF.

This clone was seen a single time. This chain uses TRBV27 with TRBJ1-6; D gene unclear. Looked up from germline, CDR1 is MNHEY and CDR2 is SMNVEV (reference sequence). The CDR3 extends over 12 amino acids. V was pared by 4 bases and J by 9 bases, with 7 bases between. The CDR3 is CASSSSSSPLHF. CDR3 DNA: TGTGCCAGCAGTTCCTCGAGTTCACCCCTCCACTTT.

In nucleotides, the CDR3 is TGTGCCAGCAGCTTGGGGCAGTTGTCGAATTCACCCCTCCACTTT. Amino acids: CASSLGQLSNSPLHF. The chain employs TRBV5-6 and TRBJ1-6; D is uncertain. Trimming removed 0 bases from V and 7 bases from J, with 11 bases in between. Germline values: CDR1 SGHDT, CDR2 YYEEEE. The CDR3 contains 15 residues.